This T cell receptor (beta chain) appears in the sequencing data of a study of blood T cell repertoires in COVID-19 (dated by TCRdb to 2020 to 2022). Background for the entire study: Samples covering the acute and convalescent phases of COVID-19 were provided by collaborators in the United States, Italy and Spain. The material from the prospective study consisted of cDNA or gDNA derived from T cells, B-cell-depleted T cells, or PBMCs. Deeply sampled blood TCRbeta repertoires from subjects exposed to, actively infected with, or recovered from COVID-19 were included in the dataset. A freely available public database, intended as a resource for researchers studying the immune response to SARS-CoV-2, is where the repertoires were released. The samples were drawn from the first 160 participants of the ongoing ImmuneRACE study and from 1,200 or so subjects provided by 6 global collaborators. Sample metadata almost always included a de-identified subject ID, COVID-19 status, age in years and sex. Where available, HLA class I and class II types were obtained from metadata supplied by the sample provider rather than from assay-based typing.

TCRbeta CDR3 regions were amplified from genomic DNA using the immunoSEQ Assay, a bias-controlled multiplex PCR. Concerning the study's data processing: The number of nucleated cells in each sample was estimated by amplification of reference gene primers within the assay. To quantify the absolute abundance of each unique TCRbeta CDR3 rearrangement, sequence reads were collapsed and filtered. For each sample, productive Simpson clonality was calculated as the square root of Simpson's diversity index across productive rearrangements. TCRdb provides this immuneACCESS table in a form limited to in-frame rearrangements. Some clones are lacking; in checked studies, under half of them reflect an unresolved V gene, and why the rest are absent is not known. From that table come the V and J calls and clone size; the DNA was used to work out D and trimming. Within this sample are approximately 190,000 clones, with 80% to 90% of them counted one time only. Together, the top ten hold around 15% of the sample.

The germline ends are 15 bases apart after V is trimmed by 3 bases and J by 0 bases. According to the germline V gene, CDR1 reads SNHLY and CDR2 reads FYNNEI. Counted from cysteine to phenylalanine, this CDR3 has 17 amino acids. Only the CDR3 DNA is retained, 51 bases long and in frame from the first base. As regards this clone: Its binding antigen is unknown. Base quality data are lacking; no much larger clone is found one base away.

On the study overall, not on this receptor specifically: The amount of clinical and demographic metadata varied by source and participant and was provided uncurated.

The collaborating institutions used their own protocols to collect whole blood in K2EDTA tubes. For TCRbeta analysis, collaborators shipped samples as frozen whole blood, isolated PBMCs, or DNA extracted from either of those sample types. The origin of this receptor is a man between 25 and 39 years old with active or convalescent COVID-19. In this chain, TRBV2 is recombined with TRBJ1-3, with a weak D call of TRBD1 (5 bases match). The sequencing input was peripheral blood. The CDR3: CASSDPTAISSGNTIYF. The DNA sequence reads TGTGCCAGCAGTGACCCGACAGCGATCAGCTCTGGAAACACCATATATTTT.